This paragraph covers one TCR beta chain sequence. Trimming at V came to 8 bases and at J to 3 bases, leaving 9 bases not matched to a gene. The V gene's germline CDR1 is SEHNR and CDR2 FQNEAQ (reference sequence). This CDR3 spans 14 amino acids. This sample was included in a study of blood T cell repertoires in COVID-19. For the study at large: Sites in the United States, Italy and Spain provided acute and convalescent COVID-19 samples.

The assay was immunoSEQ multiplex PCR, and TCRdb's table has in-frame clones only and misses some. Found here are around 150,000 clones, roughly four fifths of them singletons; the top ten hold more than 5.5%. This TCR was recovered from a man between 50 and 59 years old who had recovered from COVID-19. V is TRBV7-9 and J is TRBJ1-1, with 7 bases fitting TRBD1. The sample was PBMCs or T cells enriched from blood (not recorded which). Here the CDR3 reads CASHLLGQYTEAFF. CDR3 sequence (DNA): TGTGCCAGCCACCTCCTGGGACAGTACACTGAAGCTTTCTTT.